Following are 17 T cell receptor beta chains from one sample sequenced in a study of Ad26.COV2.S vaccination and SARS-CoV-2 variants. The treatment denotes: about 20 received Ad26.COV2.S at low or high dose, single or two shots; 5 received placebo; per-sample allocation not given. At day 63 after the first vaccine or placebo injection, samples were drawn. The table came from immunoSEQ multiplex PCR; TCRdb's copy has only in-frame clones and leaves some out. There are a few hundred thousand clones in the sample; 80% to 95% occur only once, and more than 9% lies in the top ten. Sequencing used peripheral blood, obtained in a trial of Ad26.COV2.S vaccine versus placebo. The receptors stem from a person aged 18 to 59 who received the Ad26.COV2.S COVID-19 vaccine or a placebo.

The CDR3 DNA follows: TGTGCCAGCAGCCGACAGGGAGGGCCCTACGAGCAGTACTTC. Translation gives CASSRQGGPYEQYF. The J gene is TRBJ2-7, the V gene TRBV7-9; perhaps D is TRBD1 or TRBD2 (7 bases each). The CDR3 runs to 14 residues. The germline V gene has CDR1 SEHNR and CDR2 FQNEAQ (reference sequence). Trimming stripped 5 bases from V and 2 bases from J, with 13 bases between.

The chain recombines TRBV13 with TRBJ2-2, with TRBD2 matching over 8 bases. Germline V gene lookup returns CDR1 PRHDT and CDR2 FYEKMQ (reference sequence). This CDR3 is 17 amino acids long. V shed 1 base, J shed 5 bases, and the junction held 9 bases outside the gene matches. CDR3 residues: CASSLAGAGVGTGELFF. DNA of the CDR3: TGTGCCAGCAGCTTAGCCGGAGCGGGAGTAGGGACCGGGGAGCTGTTTTTT.

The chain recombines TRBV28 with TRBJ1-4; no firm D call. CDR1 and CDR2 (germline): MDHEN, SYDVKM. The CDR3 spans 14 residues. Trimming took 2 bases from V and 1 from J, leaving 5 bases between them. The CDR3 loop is CASSLSLTNEKLFF. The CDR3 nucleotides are TGTGCCAGCAGTTTAAGTCTAACTAATGAAAAACTGTTTTTT.

Here the CDR3 reads CASSRDRRSYEQYF. CDR3 nucleotides: TGTGCCAGCAGTCGGGACCGGCGGTCCTACGAGCAGTACTTC. The rearrangement joins TRBV6-5 to TRBJ2-7; possibly TRBD1 or TRBD2 for D (5 bases each). The V gene's germline CDR1 is MNHEY and CDR2 SVGAGI. This CDR3 has 14 amino acids. V dropped 5 bases and J dropped 1 base, with 12 bases sitting between them.

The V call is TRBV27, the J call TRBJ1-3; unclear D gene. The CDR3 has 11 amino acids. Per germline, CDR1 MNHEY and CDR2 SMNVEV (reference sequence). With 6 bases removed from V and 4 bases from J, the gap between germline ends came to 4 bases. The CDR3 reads CASRSGNTIYF. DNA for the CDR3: TGTGCCAGCAGATCCGGAAACACCATATATTTT.

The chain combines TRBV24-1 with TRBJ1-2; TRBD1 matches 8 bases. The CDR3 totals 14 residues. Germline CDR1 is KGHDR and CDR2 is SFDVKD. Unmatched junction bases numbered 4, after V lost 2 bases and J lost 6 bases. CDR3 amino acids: CATSDYDRGHGYTF. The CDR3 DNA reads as TGTGCCACCAGTGATTATGACAGGGGACATGGCTACACCTTC.

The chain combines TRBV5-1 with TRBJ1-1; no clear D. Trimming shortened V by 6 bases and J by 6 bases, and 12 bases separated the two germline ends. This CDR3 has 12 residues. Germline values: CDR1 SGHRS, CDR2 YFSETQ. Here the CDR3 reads CASIGDSAEAFF. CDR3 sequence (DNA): TGCGCCAGCATCGGTGACTCAGCTGAAGCTTTCTTT.

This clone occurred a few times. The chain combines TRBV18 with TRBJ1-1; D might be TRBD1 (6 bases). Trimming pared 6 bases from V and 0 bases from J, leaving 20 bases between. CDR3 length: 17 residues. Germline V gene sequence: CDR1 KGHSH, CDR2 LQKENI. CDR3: CASSPSMQGPLNTEAFF. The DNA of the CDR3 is TGTGCCAGCTCCCCTAGTATGCAGGGGCCTCTGAACACTGAAGCTTTCTTT.

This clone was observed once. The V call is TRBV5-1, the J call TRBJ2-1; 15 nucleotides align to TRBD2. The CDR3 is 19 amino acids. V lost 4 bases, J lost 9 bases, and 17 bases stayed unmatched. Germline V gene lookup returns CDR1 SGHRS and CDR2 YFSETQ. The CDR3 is CASSLNGLAGGPPGREQFF. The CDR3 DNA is TGCGCCAGCAGCCTCAACGGACTAGCGGGAGGGCCACCCGGTCGTGAGCAGTTCTTC.

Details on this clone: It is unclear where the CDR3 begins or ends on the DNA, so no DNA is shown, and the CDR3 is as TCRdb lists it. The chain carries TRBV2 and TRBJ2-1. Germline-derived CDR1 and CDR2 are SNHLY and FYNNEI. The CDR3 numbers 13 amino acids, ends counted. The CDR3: CASILDLYNEQFF.

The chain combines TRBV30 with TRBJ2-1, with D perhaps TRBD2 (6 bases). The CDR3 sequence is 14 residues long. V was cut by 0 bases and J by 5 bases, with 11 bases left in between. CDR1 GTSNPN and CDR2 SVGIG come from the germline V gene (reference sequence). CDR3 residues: CAWSVVAENNEQFF. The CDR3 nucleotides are TGTGCCTGGAGTGTAGTAGCGGAAAACAATGAGCAGTTCTTC.

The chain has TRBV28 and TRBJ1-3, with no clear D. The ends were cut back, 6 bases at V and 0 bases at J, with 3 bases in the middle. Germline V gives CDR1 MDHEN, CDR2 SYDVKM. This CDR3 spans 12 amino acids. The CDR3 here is CASRSSGNTIYF. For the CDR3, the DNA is TGTGCCAGCAGAAGCTCTGGAAACACCATATATTTT.

CDR3 bases: TGCAGTGCTAGTGGCTTGAGCTCCTACAATGAGCAGTTCTTC. Protein sequence: CSASGLSSYNEQFF. V and J are TRBV20-1 and TRBJ2-1; no reliable D call. With 3 bases removed from V and 0 bases from J, the gap between germline ends came to 9 bases. Germline CDR1 reads DFQATT; CDR2 reads SNEGSKA (reference sequence). This CDR3 has 14 residues.

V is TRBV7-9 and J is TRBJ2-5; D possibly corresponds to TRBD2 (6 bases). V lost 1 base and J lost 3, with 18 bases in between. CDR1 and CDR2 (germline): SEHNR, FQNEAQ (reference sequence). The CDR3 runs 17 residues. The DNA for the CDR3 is TGTGCCAGCAGCTTAGTGGGGCGGGGAGACCCTAAAGAGACCCAGTACTTC. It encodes CASSLVGRGDPKETQYF.

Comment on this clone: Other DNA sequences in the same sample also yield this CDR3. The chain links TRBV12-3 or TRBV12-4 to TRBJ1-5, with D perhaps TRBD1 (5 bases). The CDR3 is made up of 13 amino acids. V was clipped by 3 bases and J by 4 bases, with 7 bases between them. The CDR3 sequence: CASSLSGNQPQHF. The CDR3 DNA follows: TGTGCCAGCAGTTTGTCAGGGAATCAGCCCCAGCATTTT.

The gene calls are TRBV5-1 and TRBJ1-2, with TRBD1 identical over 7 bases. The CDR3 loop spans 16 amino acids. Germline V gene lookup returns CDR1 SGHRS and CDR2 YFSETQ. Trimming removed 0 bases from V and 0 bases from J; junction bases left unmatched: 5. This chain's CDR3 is CASSLVSGQANYGYTF. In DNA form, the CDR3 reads TGCGCCAGCAGCTTGGTTTCCGGACAGGCTAACTATGGCTACACCTTC.

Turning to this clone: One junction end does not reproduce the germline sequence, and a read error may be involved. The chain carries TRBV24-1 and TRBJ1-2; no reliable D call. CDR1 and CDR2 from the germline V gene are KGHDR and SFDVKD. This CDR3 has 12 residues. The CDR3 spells CATSDRTGELAF. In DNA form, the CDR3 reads TGTGCCACCAGTGACCGTACGGGAGAACTCGCCTTC.